The 3 T cell receptor beta chains in this list originate from one sample, sequenced in a study of tumour-infiltrating T cells in Burkitt lymphoma. Assay used: immunoSEQ multiplex PCR; TCRdb lists only in-frame clones, some missing. This sample has hundreds of clones; 50% to 65% occur once, and the top ten carry under 35%. Sequenced input: tumor tissue. All receptors derive from a human donor with Burkitt lymphoma.

This clone turned up a few times. The V call is TRBV30, the J call TRBJ1-2, with a weak D call TRBD1 (5 bases). Germline V gene data show CDR1 as GTSNPN and CDR2 as SVGIG (reference sequence). The CDR3 has 12 amino acids. The V gene lost 8 bases and the J gene lost 0 bases, with 10 bases spanning the gap. CDR3 amino acids: CAKGLTNYGYTF. For the CDR3, the DNA is TGTGCCAAGGGGCTTACTAACTATGGCTACACCTTC.

This chain connects TRBV10-3 to TRBJ1-5; D uncertain. This CDR3 is 13 amino acids long. V lost 3 bases and J 0 bases, leaving 3 bases between the germline ends. CDR1 and CDR2 (germline): ENHRY, SYGVKD. CDR3 bases: TGTGCCATCAGTGAACATAGCAATCAGCCCCAGCATTTT. It translates to CAISEHSNQPQHF.

In its sample, this clone ranks as large. The chain recombines TRBV4-1 with TRBJ1-2; D remains unclear. CDR1 and CDR2 from the germline V gene are MGHRA and YSYEKL. The CDR3 covers 15 residues. Deletions cut 2 bases from V and 4 bases from J, with 14 bases between. CDR3 residues: CASSQMTQILYGYTF. Written as DNA, the CDR3 is TGCGCCAGCAGCCAAATGACACAAATCCTCTATGGCTACACCTTC.